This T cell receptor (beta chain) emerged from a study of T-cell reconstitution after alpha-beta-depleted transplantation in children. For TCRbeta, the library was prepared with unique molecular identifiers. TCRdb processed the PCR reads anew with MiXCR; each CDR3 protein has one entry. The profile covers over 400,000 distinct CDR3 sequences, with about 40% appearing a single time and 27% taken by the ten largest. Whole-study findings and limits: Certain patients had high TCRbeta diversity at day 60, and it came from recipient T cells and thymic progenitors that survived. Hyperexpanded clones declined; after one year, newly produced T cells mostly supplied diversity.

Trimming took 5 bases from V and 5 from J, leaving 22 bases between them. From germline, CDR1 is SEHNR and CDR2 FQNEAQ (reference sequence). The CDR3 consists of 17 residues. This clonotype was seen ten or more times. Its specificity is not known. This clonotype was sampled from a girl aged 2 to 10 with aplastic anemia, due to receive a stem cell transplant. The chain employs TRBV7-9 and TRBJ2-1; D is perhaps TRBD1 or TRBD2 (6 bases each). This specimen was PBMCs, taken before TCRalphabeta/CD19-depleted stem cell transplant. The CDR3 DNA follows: TGTGCCAGCAGCCCGGGGTATGACGGGGGCGAAGACAATGAGCAGTTCTTC. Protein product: CASSPGYDGGEDNEQFF.